The 14 T cell receptor beta chains given below trace back to one sample, sequenced in a study of blood T cell repertoires in COVID-19. TCRdb's copy holds only in-frame clones and misses some; the assay was immunoSEQ multiplex PCR. The sample consists of approximately 300,000 clones, around four fifths of them appearing once. The specimen sequenced was peripheral blood. The receptors were sampled from a woman aged 50 to 65 with active or convalescent COVID-19.

The V gene is TRBV19, the J gene TRBJ2-1; 15 bases are shared with TRBD2. Germline V gene sequence: CDR1 LNHDA, CDR2 SQIVND (reference sequence). The CDR3 runs 16 residues. The junction had 5 bases not matched to a gene; V was cut back by 7 bases and J by 4 bases. This CDR3 reads CASTKGLAGGYNEQFF. The CDR3 nucleotides are TGTGCCAGTACCAAGGGACTAGCGGGAGGATACAATGAGCAGTTCTTC.

The chain couples TRBV27 to TRBJ2-1; D possibly corresponds to TRBD2 (6 bases). V was clipped by 4 bases and J by 7 bases, with 14 bases between them. Per the germline V gene, CDR1 is MNHEY and CDR2 is SMNVEV (reference sequence). The CDR3 sequence is 14 residues long. CDR3 amino acids: CASSYTRRDNEQFF. Here the CDR3 DNA reads TGTGCCAGCAGTTATACTCGGCGGGATAATGAGCAGTTCTTC.

The chain combines TRBV18 with TRBJ1-3, with a weak D call TRBD1 (5 bases). V was pared by 1 base and J by 0 bases, with 7 bases between. The CDR3 runs to 15 residues. Germline lookup yields CDR1 KGHSH and CDR2 LQKENI. CDR3 nucleotide sequence: TGTGCCAGCTCACCACAGGGGCGCTCTGGAAACACCATATATTTT. Protein: CASSPQGRSGNTIYF.

This sequence joins TRBV9 and TRBJ1-2; D possibly corresponds to TRBD1 (6 bases). CDR1 is SGDLS, CDR2 YYNGEE, per germline. The CDR3 covers 15 residues. V was clipped by 4 bases and J by 3 bases, with 16 bases between them. In DNA, the CDR3 is TGTGCCAGCAGCTCGACAACAGGGTATGACTATGGCTACACCTTC. Protein sequence: CASSSTTGYDYGYTF.

The chain carries TRBV9 and TRBJ2-5; 8 bases agree with TRBD2. The germline gives CDR1 SGDLS, CDR2 YYNGEE. The J segment lost 3 bases and the V segment lost 0 bases, leaving 4 bases of the junction unmatched. CDR3 length: 15 residues. The CDR3 DNA reads as TGTGCCAGCAGCGTAGCGGGGCGGGGGGAAGAGACCCAGTACTTC. It yields the protein CASSVAGRGEETQYF.

This clone appeared once. This chain connects TRBV5-1 to TRBJ2-2; D is possibly TRBD2 (6 bases). V dropped 0 bases and J dropped 5 bases, with 11 bases sitting between them. The CDR3 extends over 15 amino acids. The germline V gene has CDR1 SGHRS and CDR2 YFSETQ. In DNA form, the CDR3 reads TGCGCCAGCAGCTTGGCCGCGGGAAGTACCGGGGAGCTGTTTTTT. Translating gives CASSLAAGSTGELFF. Based on the CDR3 plus reference TRBV5-1 and TRBJ2-2, the full variable domain is KAGVTQTPRYLIKTRGQQVTLSCSPISGHRSVSWYQQTPGQGLQFLFEYFSETQRNKGNFPGRFSGRQFSNSRSEMNVSTLELGDSALYLCASSLAAGSTGELFFGEGSRLTVL.

In its sample, this clone was seen once. The chain recombines TRBV28 with TRBJ1-1; tentatively, D is TRBD1 (6 bases). Trimming cost V 3 bases and J 1 base, with 12 bases left between them. The CDR3 contains 15 residues. CDR1 and CDR2 (germline): MDHEN, SYDVKM. The CDR3 sequence is CASSFRGLRNTEAFF. The CDR3, as DNA: TGTGCCAGCAGTTTCAGGGGATTACGGAACACTGAAGCTTTCTTT.

V gene TRBV7-9 combines with J gene TRBJ1-1; 11 bases agree with TRBD1. Germline V gene data show CDR1 as SEHNR and CDR2 as FQNEAQ (reference sequence). Germline trimming cut 5 bases from V and 3 bases from J; bases unmatched to any gene: 5. The CDR3 totals 15 residues. The CDR3 DNA sequence: TGTGCCAGCAGCCCAGGACAGGGGGCTCACACTGAAGCTTTCTTT. As protein: CASSPGQGAHTEAFF.

The V call is TRBV2, the J call TRBJ2-5, with 9 bases aligning to TRBD2. CDR1 is SNHLY and CDR2 is FYNNEI in the germline V gene. V was clipped by 6 bases and J by 1 base; unmatched bases: 9. CDR3 size: 16 residues. This CDR3 is CASSSVAGVAQETQYF. CDR3 nucleotide sequence: TGTGCCAGCAGCTCCGTAGCGGGAGTGGCCCAAGAGACCCAGTACTTC.

The chain combines TRBV6-5 with TRBJ1-1, with D perhaps matching TRBD1 (6 bases). The CDR3 runs to 15 residues. Germline-derived CDR1 and CDR2 are MNHEY and SVGAGI. The ends were cut back, 6 bases at V and 2 bases at J, with 16 bases in the middle. CDR3 DNA sequence: TGTGCCAGCAGCCCCATTTTGGACAGTAACACTGAAGCTTTCTTT. Translating it yields CASSPILDSNTEAFF.

The chain couples TRBV10-3 to TRBJ2-5; no clear D. V was clipped by 0 bases and J by 3 bases, with 14 bases between them. CDR1 is ENHRY, CDR2 SYGVKD, per germline. The CDR3 totals 16 residues. DNA for the CDR3: TGTGCCATCAGTGAGTCGACGCTAGGAGAGAAAGAGACCCAGTACTTC. This sequence encodes CAISESTLGEKETQYF.

The gene calls are TRBV5-1 and TRBJ1-1, with 7 bases that match TRBD1. The J segment lost 0 bases and the V segment lost 0 bases, leaving 11 bases of the junction unmatched. CDR1 and CDR2 (germline): SGHRS, YFSETQ. The CDR3 contains 18 residues. The CDR3: CASSLGRQGRAMNTEAFF. The DNA for the CDR3 is TGCGCCAGCAGCTTGGGACGACAGGGAAGGGCCATGAACACTGAAGCTTTCTTT.

This clone was detected a few times. The chain recombines TRBV6-1 with TRBJ2-7, with D perhaps matching TRBD2 (5 bases). Germline CDR1 is MNHNS and CDR2 is SASEGT. V was pared by 2 bases and J by 6 bases, with 14 bases between. This CDR3 region has 14 residues. The CDR3, as DNA: TGTGCCAGCAGTGAACCGGGGTTCGGGTCCGAGCAGTACTTC. It encodes CASSEPGFGSEQYF.

This chain uses TRBV6-5 with TRBJ2-7; 7 bases map to TRBD2. V trimming: 8 bases; J trimming: 2 bases; junction bases outside the gene matches: 9. The CDR3 contains 14 residues. CDR1 MNHEY and CDR2 SVGAGI come from the germline V gene. In nucleotides, the CDR3 is TGTGCCAGCTTCCCTTCTAGCGGAACCTACGAGCAGTACTTC. Its translation is CASFPSSGTYEQYF.